This record concerns one TCR beta chain sequence. Its antigen is unidentified. An end of the junction differs from the germline gene, which may be a read error. The sample belongs to a study of beta chain features in type 1 diabetes. The sequenced template was cDNA made from the entire isolated RNA. Sequencing used immunoSEQ multiplex PCR; TCRdb keeps in-frame clones, though not all of them. This sample has about 340,000 clones, with 7.5% to 9% found just once. Study results and caveats: Reduced insertions and increased deletions marked VDJ junctions in type 1 diabetes patients.

Germline-derived CDR1 and CDR2 are ENHRY and SYGVKD. The CDR3 is 13 amino acids. The V gene is TRBV10-3, the J gene TRBJ1-1, with D possibly matching TRBD1 (6 bases). The sequenced sample consisted of central memory CD4+ T cells from blood. The TCR was taken from a woman between 18 and 29 years old in good health. CDR3 protein: CASSWGQRPEAFF. In nucleotides, the CDR3 is TGTGCCAGCAGTTGGGGACAACGCCCTGAAGCTTTCTTT.